The entry that follows covers one T cell receptor beta chain sequence. The junction does not match germline at one end; this may be a read error. The protocol was immunoSEQ multiplex PCR, while the TCRdb copy is restricted to in-frame clones and leaves out a portion. The sample shows fewer than 300,000 clones, around 89% of them seen only once. The CDR3 is made up of 10 amino acids. Germline-derived CDR1 and CDR2 are MNHNS and SASEGT. This sample stems from a study of blood T cell repertoires in COVID-19. The gene calls are TRBV6-1 and TRBJ1-2; 7 bases fit TRBD1. Sequenced sample: peripheral blood. This sequence was found in a man younger than 45 with acute or convalescent COVID-19. In nucleotides, the CDR3 is TGTGCCAGCAGTGAGAGGGGGCAGGACTTC. This translates into CASSERGQDF.